The 7 T cell receptor beta chains below were found in one sample sequenced in a study of blood T cells in healthy people across ages. A J-beta primer mix and a sample-barcoded 5' primer were used in a second PCR of roughly 6 to 11 cycles. TCRdb re-derived calls from the 5' RACE reads in MiXCR, one entry per CDR3 protein. Among around 870,000 distinct CDR3 sequences listed, under 35% were seen once. Sequenced: blood. The source is a woman aged 80 or over in good health.

In the case of this clonotype: A much larger clone differs from this one at a single base, so this may be a read error. The chain combines TRBV5-1 with TRBJ2-7, with unresolved D. The V end was cut by 1 base, the J end by 2 bases, with 16 bases between. This CDR3 region has 16 residues. Germline loops: CDR1 SGHRS, CDR2 YFSETQ. The CDR3: CASSLSPVMVTYEQYF. As DNA, the CDR3 is TGCGCCAGCAGCTTGAGCCCTGTTATGGTCACCTACGAGCAGTACTTC.

This rearrangement joins TRBV27 to TRBJ2-2, with D perhaps matching TRBD1 (5 bases). With 7 bases removed from V and 6 bases from J, the gap between germline ends came to 24 bases. Looked up from germline, CDR1 is MNHEY and CDR2 is SMNVEV (reference sequence). The CDR3 runs 17 residues. The CDR3 reads CASIRSPYQRGSGELFF. CDR3 coding DNA: TGTGCCAGCATCCGATCCCCGTATCAAAGGGGATCCGGGGAGCTGTTTTTT.

This clonotype has ten or more counts. J is TRBJ1-2 and V is TRBV9, with 11 nucleotides matching TRBD1. The V gene's germline CDR1 is SGDLS and CDR2 YYNGEE. Trimming cost V 4 bases and J 8 bases; bases outside gene matches: 7. The CDR3 totals 14 residues. CDR3 protein: CASSPGQGAGGYTF. CDR3 sequence (DNA): TGTGCCAGCAGCCCAGGACAGGGGGCGGGCGGCTACACCTTC.

This clonotype came up many times. The rearrangement links TRBV7-2 to TRBJ1-2; 7 nucleotides agree with TRBD1. CDR1 is SGHTA, CDR2 FQGNSA, per germline. The trim removed 4 bases at V and 8 bases at J, leaving 10 bases unmatched. The CDR3 runs 14 residues. CDR3 DNA sequence: TGTGCCAGCAGCTCCCAGACAGGGAGAGAAGGCTACACCTTC. It specifies CASSSQTGREGYTF. The full variable domain, completed using reference TRBV7-2 and TRBJ1-2, is GAGVSQSPSNKVTEKGKDVELRCDPISGHTALYWYRQSLGQGLEFLIYFQGNSAPDKSGLPSDRFSAERTGGSVSTLTIQRTQQEDSAVYLCASSSQTGREGYTFGSGTRLTVV.

This clonotype was seen ten or more times. The V gene is TRBV7-2, the J gene TRBJ2-2, with TRBD1 matching 9 bases. The CDR3 length is 13 residues. Germline CDR1 is SGHTA and CDR2 is FQGNSA. Unmatched junction bases numbered 0, after V lost 1 base and J lost 9 bases. CDR3 loop: CASSLDRGRELFF. The DNA of the CDR3 is TGTGCCAGCAGCTTAGACAGGGGGCGGGAGCTGTTTTTT.

The chain has TRBV7-2 and TRBJ2-1; D gene uncertain. There are 13 residues in the CDR3. Looked up from germline, CDR1 is SGHTA and CDR2 is FQGNSA. Trimming left V 0 bases short and J 5 bases short, with 5 bases between. The chain's CDR3 is CASSLADNNEQFF. CDR3 bases: TGTGCCAGCAGCTTAGCGGATAACAATGAGCAGTTCTTC.

This clonotype was picked up many times. This chain uses TRBV5-1 with TRBJ1-1, with D possibly matching TRBD1 (5 bases). CDR1 and CDR2 (germline): SGHRS, YFSETQ. Between the trimmed V and J ends, which lost 1 base and 1 base, there was a span of 11 bases. This CDR3 comprises 15 residues. The CDR3 sequence: CASSLPPTENTEAFF. The DNA for the CDR3 is TGCGCCAGCAGCTTGCCCCCGACAGAGAACACTGAAGCTTTCTTT.